This T cell receptor beta chain is drawn from a study of CD4 T cells in relation to SARS-CoV-2 and coronaviruses. Unexposed donor CD4+ T cells date from about 2010-2018, before the COVID-19 pandemic. The cells were cultured for 10 days before CD4+ T cells were isolated. On this clone: Its antigen is unidentified.

CDR3 size: 14 residues. Trimming stripped 3 bases from V and 3 bases from J, with 9 bases between. Germline values: CDR1 MGHRA, CDR2 YSYEKL. Assay used: immunoSEQ multiplex PCR; TCRdb lists only in-frame clones, some missing. The sample gives approximately 18,000 clones, approximately 81% of which show up once; approximately 11% is in the top ten. The sequenced sample consisted of CD4+ T cells from PBMCs, cultured in vitro. This TCR came from a human donor in good health. The chain has TRBV4-1 and TRBJ2-4, with D unresolved. CDR3 region: CASSHPSSKNIQYF. The CDR3 DNA reads as TGCGCCAGCAGCCACCCGAGTAGCAAAAACATTCAGTACTTC.